This T cell receptor beta chain derives from a study of HIV-infected patients and healthy controls. Trimming removed 7 bases from V and 7 bases from J, with 22 bases in between. There are 15 residues in the CDR3. Germline CDR1 SGHVS, CDR2 FQNEAQ. Study outcomes and limitations: Eight alpha and eight beta V genes differed significantly in mean usage between HIV-infected patients and controls.

Turning to this clonotype: Its antigen is unknown.

Reverse transcription used 450 to 550 ng RNA and constant-region primers for alpha and beta. Each of the alpha and beta chains got its own library through chain-specific third strand synthesis with indices. Via MiXCR, TCRdb re-called the 5' RACE reads, giving one row per CDR3 protein. The table has more than 9,500 distinct CDR3 sequences, 8% to 9.5% seen once. The repertoire came from unfractionated whole blood and reflected all unsorted peripheral T cells. The rearrangement joins TRBV7-8 to TRBJ1-1; possibly TRBD1 for D (5 bases). This TCR was sampled from an adult with HIV infection. The donor label of this sample is uncertain. The material sequenced was blood, taken before antiretroviral therapy. The CDR3 region is CASTQTPRAVNEAFF. The CDR3 nucleotides are TGTGCCAGCACCCAAACACCCAGGGCGGTAAATGAAGCTTTCTTT.